The 28 T cell receptor beta chains below come from one sample, sequenced in a study of T cell changes during pregnancy in multiple sclerosis (dated by TCRdb to between 2018 and 2021). Library preparation used the immunoSEQ multiplex PCR assay. TCRdb retrieved this table from immuneACCESS and kept in-frame rearrangements only. Not all clones are present; in checked studies, unresolved V genes account for under half, and no reason is known for the remainder. The sample table shows approximately 47,000 clones, and 90% to 95% are seen once. The leading ten clones occupy over 0.4% of the sample. Source: CD4+ T cells from peripheral blood mononuclear cells, taken in the first trimester of pregnancy. The receptors originated from a female donor with multiple sclerosis, enrolled in a pregnancy study.

The chain combines TRBV7-3 with TRBJ1-1; TRBD1 matches at 8 bases. The germline gives CDR1 SGHTA, CDR2 FQGTGA. Trimming cost V 5 bases and J 1 base; bases outside gene matches: 3. This CDR3 region has 14 residues. The DNA of the CDR3 is TGTGCCAGCAGCCGTACAGGGGGGAACACTGAAGCTTTCTTT. Its translation is CASSRTGGNTEAFF.

This chain connects TRBV10-2 to TRBJ1-6; 7 bases are a match to TRBD1. Germline assignment: CDR1 WSHSY and CDR2 SAAADI. The CDR3 length is 16 residues. V was clipped by 0 bases and J by 4 bases; unmatched bases: 3. The CDR3 loop reads CASSESGDRYNSPLHF. The CDR3 region has the DNA TGCGCCAGCAGTGAGTCCGGGGACAGATATAATTCACCCCTCCACTTT.

This clone was observed once. The V and J genes are TRBV5-1 and TRBJ1-2; TRBD1 might be the D (5 bases). This CDR3 has 15 amino acids. Germline loops: CDR1 SGHRS, CDR2 YFSETQ. The ends were cut back, 0 bases at V and 3 bases at J, with 12 bases in the middle. The CDR3 bases are TGCGCCAGCAGCTTGGCGGCAGGGAACGACTATGGCTACACCTTC. This codes for CASSLAAGNDYGYTF.

This chain uses TRBV6-6 with TRBJ2-7; 7 nucleotides match TRBD1. Unmatched junction bases numbered 4, after V lost 5 bases and J lost 3 bases. CDR3 size: 13 residues. Germline loops: CDR1 MNHNY, CDR2 SVGAGI (reference sequence). The CDR3 reads CASSLRQGYEQYF. CDR3 in DNA: TGTGCCAGCAGTCTCAGACAGGGCTACGAGCAGTACTTC.

The J gene is TRBJ2-7, the V gene TRBV2; 9 nucleotides agree with TRBD1. This CDR3 has 12 residues. V lost 8 bases to trimming and J lost 4 bases; unmatched junction nucleotides: 3. From germline, CDR1 is SNHLY and CDR2 FYNNEI. The CDR3 region has the DNA TGTGCCAGCGGACAGGGGTCTTACGAGCAGTACTTC. As protein: CASGQGSYEQYF.

The genes are TRBV5-6 and TRBJ1-2; D is uncertain. V shed 4 bases and J shed 7 bases, with 11 bases lying between them. The CDR3 contains 12 residues. CDR1 and CDR2 (germline): SGHDT, YYEEEE. For the CDR3, the DNA is TGTGCCAGCAGCGCAGACTGGAGTGGCTACACCTTC. Encoded protein: CASSADWSGYTF. Looking up the rest from reference TRBV5-6 and TRBJ1-2 gives the full variable domain: DAGVTQSPTHLIKTRGQQVTLRCSPKSGHDTVSWYQQALGQGPQFIFQYYEEEERQRGNFPDRFSGHQFPNYSSELNVNALLLGDSALYLCASSADWSGYTFGSGTRLTVV.

V and J are TRBV6-6 and TRBJ1-3, with D uncertain. Deletions cut 2 bases from V and 0 bases from J, with 5 bases between. Looked up from germline, CDR1 is MNHNY and CDR2 is SVGAGI (reference sequence). This CDR3 comprises 14 residues. This chain's CDR3 is CASSYELSGNTIYF. For the CDR3, the DNA is TGTGCCAGCAGTTACGAACTCTCTGGAAACACCATATATTTT.

The chain couples TRBV6-1 to TRBJ2-1; tentative D call: TRBD1 (5 bases). CDR3 length: 11 amino acids. V was pared by 4 bases and J by 15 bases, with 13 bases between. The V gene's germline CDR1 is MNHNS and CDR2 SASEGT. CDR3: CASSGGVRRFF. The CDR3 coding sequence is TGTGCCAGCAGTGGGGGCGTCCGGCGGTTCTTC.

The chain links TRBV7-2 to TRBJ1-6, with 10 bases fitting TRBD1. The V gene's germline CDR1 is SGHTA and CDR2 FQGNSA. The length of the CDR3 is 18 residues. Trimming removed 6 bases from V and 6 bases from J; junction bases left unmatched: 14. The CDR3 DNA sequence: TGTGCCAGCAGTACTAGAGGGACAGGGGCTGCCGGTAATTCACCCCTCCACTTT. The encoded protein is CASSTRGTGAAGNSPLHF.

V gene TRBV4-2 combines with J gene TRBJ1-1, with D possibly matching TRBD1 (6 bases). The CDR3 covers 15 residues. CDR1 and CDR2 (germline): LGHNA, YNFKEQ. V lost 1 base and J 1 base, leaving 10 bases between the germline ends. The CDR3 sequence: CASSQGGLGNTEAFF. CDR3 coding DNA: TGTGCCAGCAGCCAAGGGGGGCTAGGGAACACTGAAGCTTTCTTT.

The chain has TRBV28 and TRBJ2-6, with 10 positions matching TRBD1. V gave up 5 bases and J gave up 0 bases; unmatched junction bases: 7. Germline lookup yields CDR1 MDHEN and CDR2 SYDVKM. CDR3 length: 18 amino acids. The CDR3 bases are TGTGCCAGCAGTGACTTGACAGGGGGCGCCTCTGGGGCCAACGTCCTGACTTTC. It codes for CASSDLTGGASGANVLTF. Looking up the rest from reference TRBV28 and TRBJ2-6 gives the full variable domain: DVKVTQSSRYLVKRTGEKVFLECVQDMDHENMFWYRQDPGLGLRLIYFSYDVKMKEKGDIPEGYSVSREKKERFSLILESASTNQTSMYLCASSDLTGGASGANVLTFGAGSRLTVL.

The rearrangement links TRBV2 to TRBJ2-5, with 7 bases that match TRBD1. CDR3 size: 13 residues. V was pared by 6 bases and J by 2 bases, with 3 bases of the junction left unmatched. The germline CDR1 and CDR2 sequences are SNHLY and FYNNEI. The CDR3 reads CASSRDRQETQYF. CDR3 sequence (DNA): TGTGCCAGCAGCCGGGACAGACAAGAGACCCAGTACTTC.

V usage is TRBV5-1 and J usage is TRBJ2-1, with 9 bases fitting TRBD2. The length of the CDR3 is 16 residues. The V gene's germline CDR1 is SGHRS and CDR2 YFSETQ. V dropped 0 bases and J dropped 7; count of bases not matched to a gene: 8. CDR3 DNA: TGCGCCAGCAGCTTGGGTAGCGGGGGAAATCGGAATGAGCAGTTCTTC. Its protein is CASSLGSGGNRNEQFF.

This sequence joins TRBV28 and TRBJ2-5; tentatively, D is TRBD2 (7 bases). V dropped 3 bases and J dropped 5 bases, with 10 bases sitting between them. This CDR3 region has 13 residues. Germline V gene data show CDR1 as MDHEN and CDR2 as SYDVKM. CDR3 residues: CASSLGGLETQYF. CDR3 DNA sequence: TGTGCCAGCAGTTTGGGGGGGCTTGAGACCCAGTACTTC.

The chain combines TRBV30 with TRBJ1-1; 7 bases map to TRBD1. V shed 3 bases and J 5 bases; nucleotides not matched to a gene: 6. From germline, CDR1 is GTSNPN and CDR2 SVGIG (reference sequence). The length of the CDR3 is 13 residues. CDR3 sequence reads: CAWRGQSSTEAFF. DNA of the CDR3: TGTGCCTGGAGGGGACAGTCGTCTACTGAAGCTTTCTTT.

As concerns this clone: Germline is not matched at one junction end, which may reflect a read error. V and J are TRBV4-1 and TRBJ2-5; weak D call: TRBD2 (5 bases). The CDR3 extends over 15 amino acids. Germline-derived CDR1 and CDR2 are MGHRA and YSYEKL. The CDR3 region is CASSKEPLAKETQYF. The CDR3 region has the DNA TGCGCCAGCAGCAAAGAACCTTTAGCGAAAGAGACCCAGTACTTC.

V is TRBV5-1 and J is TRBJ2-1; D perhaps matches TRBD2 (5 bases). CDR3 size: 16 residues. Germline V CDR1 and CDR2: SGHRS, YFSETQ. Trimming shortened V by 0 bases and J by 0 bases, and 10 bases separated the two germline ends. This chain's CDR3 is CASSLGGWSSYNEQFF. As DNA, the CDR3 is TGCGCCAGCAGCTTGGGAGGGTGGAGCTCCTACAATGAGCAGTTCTTC.

V and J are TRBV7-2 and TRBJ1-6; 9 bases line up with TRBD1. The germline V gene has CDR1 SGHTA and CDR2 FQGNSA. There are 16 residues in the CDR3. V lost 2 bases and J lost 9; bases outside the gene matches: 8. The CDR3 DNA reads TGTGCCAGCAGCTTACTGGGGACAGGGAAACGTTCACCCCTCCACTTT. It codes for CASSLLGTGKRSPLHF.

The chain recombines TRBV25-1 with TRBJ1-1; D might be TRBD1 (5 bases). V was trimmed by 3 bases and J by 0 bases, leaving 14 bases between them. The CDR3 covers 16 residues. The germline V gene has CDR1 MGHDK and CDR2 SYGVNS. The CDR3 nucleotides are TGTGCCAGCAGTGAGGGGCAGACTCAAATGAACACTGAAGCTTTCTTT. It codes for CASSEGQTQMNTEAFF.

The chain has TRBV18 and TRBJ2-1; D gene ambiguous. The CDR3 sequence is 16 residues long. The V gene lost 6 bases and the J gene lost 1 base, with 16 bases spanning the gap. Germline CDR1 KGHSH, CDR2 LQKENI. The CDR3 DNA sequence: TGTGCCAGCTCCCCTATCCCCGGGTCTTCCTACAATGAGCAGTTCTTC. This encodes CASSPIPGSSYNEQFF.

A single count supports this clone. V gene TRBV5-1 combines with J gene TRBJ1-3; D is undetermined. Germline loops: CDR1 SGHRS, CDR2 YFSETQ. Trimming cost V 4 bases and J 2 bases, with 13 bases left between them. This CDR3 spans 15 amino acids. CDR3 sequence reads: CASSKSAGAGNTIYF. The DNA of the CDR3 is TGCGCCAGCAGCAAATCCGCCGGGGCTGGAAACACCATATATTTT.

The gene calls are TRBV2 and TRBJ1-4; D is ambiguous. V shed 7 bases and J shed 0 bases, with 12 bases lying between them. CDR3 length: 15 amino acids. Germline values: CDR1 SNHLY, CDR2 FYNNEI. CDR3 sequence: CASTLVGATNEKLFF. The DNA of the CDR3 is TGTGCCAGCACCCTCGTGGGAGCAACTAATGAAAAACTGTTTTTT.

This chain links TRBV19 with TRBJ1-1; unclear D gene. CDR3 size: 14 residues. V lost 6 bases and J 6 bases, leaving 17 bases between the germline ends. In germline, CDR1 is LNHDA, CDR2 SQIVND (reference sequence). The DNA of the CDR3 is TGTGCCAGTAGCCCGTCGGGGAGAGGGTCTGAAGCTTTCTTT. Its translation is CASSPSGRGSEAFF. Complete variable domain (other parts from reference TRBV19 and TRBJ1-1): DGGITQSPKYLFRKEGQNVTLSCEQNLNHDAMYWYRQDPGQGLRLIYYSQIVNDFQKGDIAEGYSVSREKKESFPLTVTSAQKNPTAFYLCASSPSGRGSEAFFGQGTRLTVV.

The chain joins TRBV14 to TRBJ1-4; tentative D call: TRBD1 (6 bases). The CDR3 length is 15 residues. Trimming shortened V by 4 bases and J by 7 bases, and 16 bases separated the two germline ends. Germline CDR1 and CDR2: SGHDN and FVKESK. The chain's CDR3 is CASSPRRQASEKLFF. CDR3 bases: TGTGCCAGCAGCCCCCGTCGACAGGCCTCTGAAAAACTGTTTTTT.

V gene TRBV15 combines with J gene TRBJ2-7; maybe TRBD2 (5 bases). CDR1 LNHNV and CDR2 YYDKDF come from the germline V gene (reference sequence). Trimming left V 0 bases short and J 2 bases short, with 20 bases between. The CDR3 spans 18 residues. This CDR3 reads CATSRDPSSPLIPYEQYF. The CDR3 DNA sequence: TGTGCCACCAGCAGAGATCCTAGCTCGCCCCTAATACCCTACGAGCAGTACTTC.

The V call is TRBV19, the J call TRBJ2-5; 10 nucleotides match TRBD2. The CDR3 is 15 amino acids. J gave up 7 bases and V 5 bases, and 10 bases lay outside the gene matches. The germline V gene encodes CDR1 LNHDA and CDR2 SQIVND (reference sequence). In nucleotides, the CDR3 is TGTGCCAGTAGTCTGTGGAGCGGGGGGGATCGGACCCAGTACTTC. Its translation is CASSLWSGGDRTQYF.

This clone came up once. V and J are TRBV6-5 and TRBJ1-6; 7 nucleotides agree with TRBD1. Germline V lookup: CDR1 MNHEY, CDR2 SVGAGI. The J segment lost 5 bases and the V segment lost 0 bases, leaving 4 bases of the junction unmatched. The CDR3 runs to 16 residues. In DNA, the CDR3 is TGTGCCAGCAGTTACTCCTTGACAGGGAATAATTCACCCCTCCACTTT. Its translation: CASSYSLTGNNSPLHF.

The chain combines TRBV7-9 with TRBJ1-2; D is ambiguous. This CDR3 region has 14 residues. The germline V and J ends were trimmed by 2 bases and 4 bases, with 11 bases remaining between them. CDR1 is SEHNR and CDR2 is FQNEAQ in the germline V gene (reference sequence). The DNA for the CDR3 is TGTGCCAGCAGCTTACGGGGATCCCCCTATGGCTACACCTTC. As protein: CASSLRGSPYGYTF.